The present entry profiles one T cell receptor (beta chain) with its context. What it binds is unknown. The CDR3 has 15 residues. In germline, CDR1 is LGHNA, CDR2 YNFKEQ. The germline V and J ends were trimmed by 5 bases and 4 bases, with 17 bases remaining between them. Sequencing used immunoSEQ multiplex PCR; TCRdb keeps in-frame clones, though not all of them. The sample consists of fewer than 150,000 clones, about 90% of them appearing once. This entry is derived from a study of T cell responses to AZD1222 COVID-19 vaccine. General study results and limits: Spike-specific TCR depth and breadth grew after two AZD1222 doses. Variant regions that are unmutated are reportedly the target of nearly half of spike-specific TCRs. Among vaccine-associated CD4 TCRs, coverage spanned spike, with dominance at 160-218 and 743-854.

The source was peripheral blood, collected on day 0 of AZD1222 vaccination. This sequence was found in an adult in good health. V usage is TRBV4-2 and J usage is TRBJ1-1; D unresolved. CDR3 amino acids: CASSSQVTRTTEAFF. CDR3 nucleotides: TGTGCCAGCAGCTCCCAGGTGACAAGGACCACTGAAGCTTTCTTT.